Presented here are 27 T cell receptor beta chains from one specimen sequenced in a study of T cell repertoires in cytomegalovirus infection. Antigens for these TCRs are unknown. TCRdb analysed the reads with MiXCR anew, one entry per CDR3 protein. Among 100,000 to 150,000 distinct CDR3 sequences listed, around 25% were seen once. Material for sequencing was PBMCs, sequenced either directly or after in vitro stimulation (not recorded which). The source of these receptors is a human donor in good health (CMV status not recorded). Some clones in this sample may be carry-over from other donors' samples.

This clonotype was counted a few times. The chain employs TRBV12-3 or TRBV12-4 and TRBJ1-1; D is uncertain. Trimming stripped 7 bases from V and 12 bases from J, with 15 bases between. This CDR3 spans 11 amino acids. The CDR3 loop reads CASTLKGNPFF. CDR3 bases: TGTGCCAGCACTCTAAAAGGGAATCCTTTCTTT.

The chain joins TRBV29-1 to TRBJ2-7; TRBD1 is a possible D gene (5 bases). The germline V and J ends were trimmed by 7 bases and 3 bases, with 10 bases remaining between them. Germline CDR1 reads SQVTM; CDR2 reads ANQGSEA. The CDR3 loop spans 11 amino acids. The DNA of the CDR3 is TGCAGCGCATCGCAGGGCTACGAGCAGTACTTC. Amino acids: CSASQGYEQYF.

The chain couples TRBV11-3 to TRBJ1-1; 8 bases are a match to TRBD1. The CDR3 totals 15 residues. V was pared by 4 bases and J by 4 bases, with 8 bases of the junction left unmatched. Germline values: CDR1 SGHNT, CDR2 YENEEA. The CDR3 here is CASSSFDRGITEAFF. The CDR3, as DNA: TGTGCCAGCAGCTCATTCGACAGGGGAATCACTGAAGCTTTCTTT.

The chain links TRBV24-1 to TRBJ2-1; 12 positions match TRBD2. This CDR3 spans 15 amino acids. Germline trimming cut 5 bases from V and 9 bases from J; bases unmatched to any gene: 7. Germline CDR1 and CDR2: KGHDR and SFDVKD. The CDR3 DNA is TGTGCCACCAGTGGACTAGCGGGAGCCGGGAGTGAGCAGTTCTTC. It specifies CATSGLAGAGSEQFF.

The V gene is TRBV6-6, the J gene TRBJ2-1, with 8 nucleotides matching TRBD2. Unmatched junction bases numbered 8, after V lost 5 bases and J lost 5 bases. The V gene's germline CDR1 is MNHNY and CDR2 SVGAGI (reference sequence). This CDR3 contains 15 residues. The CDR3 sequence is CASSRAGVVNNEQFF. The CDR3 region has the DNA TGTGCCAGCAGTCGAGCGGGAGTAGTTAACAATGAGCAGTTCTTC.

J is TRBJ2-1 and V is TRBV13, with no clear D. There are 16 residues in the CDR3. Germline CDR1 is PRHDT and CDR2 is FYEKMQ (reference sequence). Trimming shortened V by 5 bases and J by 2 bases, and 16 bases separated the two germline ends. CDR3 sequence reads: CASSLAQIPPYNEQFF. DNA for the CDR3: TGTGCCAGCAGCCTGGCCCAGATCCCTCCCTACAATGAGCAGTTCTTC.

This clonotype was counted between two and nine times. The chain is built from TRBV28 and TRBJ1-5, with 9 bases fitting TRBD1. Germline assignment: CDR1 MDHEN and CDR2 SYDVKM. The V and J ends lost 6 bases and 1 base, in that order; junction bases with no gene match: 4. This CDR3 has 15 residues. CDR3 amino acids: CASRETGGSNQPQHF. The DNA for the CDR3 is TGTGCCAGCAGGGAGACAGGGGGAAGCAATCAGCCCCAGCATTTT.

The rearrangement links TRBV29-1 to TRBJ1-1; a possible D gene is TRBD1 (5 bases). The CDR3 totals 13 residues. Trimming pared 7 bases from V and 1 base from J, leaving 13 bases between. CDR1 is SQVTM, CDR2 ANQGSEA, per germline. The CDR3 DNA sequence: TGCAGCGCCATGACAGCCACGAACACTGAAGCTTTCTTT. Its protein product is CSAMTATNTEAFF.

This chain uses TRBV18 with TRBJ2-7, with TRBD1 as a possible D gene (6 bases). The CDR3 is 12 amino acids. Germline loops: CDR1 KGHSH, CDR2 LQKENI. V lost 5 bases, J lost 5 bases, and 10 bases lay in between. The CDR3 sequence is CASSKQGNEQYV. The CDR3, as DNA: TGTGCCAGCTCAAAACAGGGAAACGAGCAGTACGTC.

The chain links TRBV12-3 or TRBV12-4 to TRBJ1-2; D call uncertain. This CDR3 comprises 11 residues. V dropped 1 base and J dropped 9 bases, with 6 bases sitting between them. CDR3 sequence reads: CASSLETRYTF. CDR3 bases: TGTGCCAGCAGTTTAGAGACTCGCTACACCTTC.

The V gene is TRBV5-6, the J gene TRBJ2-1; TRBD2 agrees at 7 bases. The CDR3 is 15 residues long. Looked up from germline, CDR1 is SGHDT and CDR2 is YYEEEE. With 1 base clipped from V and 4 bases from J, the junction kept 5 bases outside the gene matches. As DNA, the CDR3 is TGTGCCAGCAGCTTGATGGGGGAGGGGTACAATGAGCAGTTCTTC. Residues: CASSLMGEGYNEQFF.

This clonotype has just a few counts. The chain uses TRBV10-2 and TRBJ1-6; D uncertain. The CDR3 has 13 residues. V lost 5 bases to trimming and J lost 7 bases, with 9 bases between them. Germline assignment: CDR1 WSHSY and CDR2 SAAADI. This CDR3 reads CASSTTKNSPLHF. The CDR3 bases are TGCGCCAGCAGTACGACAAAGAATTCACCCCTCCACTTT.

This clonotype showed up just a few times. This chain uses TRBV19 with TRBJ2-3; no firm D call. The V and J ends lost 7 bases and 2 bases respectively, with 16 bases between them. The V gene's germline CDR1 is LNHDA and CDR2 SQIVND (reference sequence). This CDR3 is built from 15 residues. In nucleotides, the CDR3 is TGTGCCAGTAAGTCGACGCCTCTTCACACAGATACGCAGTATTTT. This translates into CASKSTPLHTDTQYF. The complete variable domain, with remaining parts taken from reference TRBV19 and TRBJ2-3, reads DGGITQSPKYLFRKEGQNVTLSCEQNLNHDAMYWYRQDPGQGLRLIYYSQIVNDFQKGDIAEGYSVSREKKESFPLTVTSAQKNPTAFYLCASKSTPLHTDTQYFGPGTRLTVL.

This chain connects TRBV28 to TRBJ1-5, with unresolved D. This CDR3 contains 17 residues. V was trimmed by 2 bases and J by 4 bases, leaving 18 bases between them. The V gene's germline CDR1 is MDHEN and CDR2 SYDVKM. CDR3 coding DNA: TGTGCCAGCAGTTTAGATCAACGGGAGGGTTGGAATCAGCCCCAGCATTTT. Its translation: CASSLDQREGWNQPQHF.

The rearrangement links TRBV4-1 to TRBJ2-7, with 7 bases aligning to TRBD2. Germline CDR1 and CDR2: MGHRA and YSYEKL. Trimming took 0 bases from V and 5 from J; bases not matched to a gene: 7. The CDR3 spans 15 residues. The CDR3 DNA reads TGCGCCAGCAGCCAAGAGATGCGGGAGCTCCACGAGCAGTACTTC. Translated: CASSQEMRELHEQYF.

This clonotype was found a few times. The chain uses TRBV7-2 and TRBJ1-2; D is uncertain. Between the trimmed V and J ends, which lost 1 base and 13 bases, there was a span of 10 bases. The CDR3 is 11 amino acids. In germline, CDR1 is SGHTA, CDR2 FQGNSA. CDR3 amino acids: CASSLEFVVTF. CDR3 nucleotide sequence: TGTGCCAGCAGCTTAGAGTTTGTGGTCACCTTC.

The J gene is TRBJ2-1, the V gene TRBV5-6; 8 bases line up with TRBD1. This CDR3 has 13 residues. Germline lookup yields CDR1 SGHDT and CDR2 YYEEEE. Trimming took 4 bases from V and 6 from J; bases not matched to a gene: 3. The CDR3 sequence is CASSRTGRNEQFF. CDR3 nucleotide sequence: TGTGCCAGCAGCCGGACAGGGCGCAATGAGCAGTTCTTC.

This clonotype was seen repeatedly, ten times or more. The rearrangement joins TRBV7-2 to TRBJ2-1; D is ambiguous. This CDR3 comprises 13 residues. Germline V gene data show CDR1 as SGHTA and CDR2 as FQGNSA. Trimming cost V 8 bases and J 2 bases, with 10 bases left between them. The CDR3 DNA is TGTGCCAGCGGATCCCGGACCTACAATGAGCAGTTCTTC. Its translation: CASGSRTYNEQFF.

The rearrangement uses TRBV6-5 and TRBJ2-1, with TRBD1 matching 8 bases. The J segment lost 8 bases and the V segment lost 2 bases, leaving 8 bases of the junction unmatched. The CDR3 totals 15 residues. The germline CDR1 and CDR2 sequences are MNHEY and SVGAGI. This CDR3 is CASSYLTGATDEQFF. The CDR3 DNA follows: TGTGCCAGCAGTTACCTGACAGGGGCGACCGATGAGCAGTTCTTC.

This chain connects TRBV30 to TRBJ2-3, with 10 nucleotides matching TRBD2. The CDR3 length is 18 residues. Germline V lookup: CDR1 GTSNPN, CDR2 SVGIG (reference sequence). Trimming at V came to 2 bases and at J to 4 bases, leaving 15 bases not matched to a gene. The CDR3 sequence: CAWSPLVLAGRAPDTQYF. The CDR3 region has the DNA TGTGCCTGGAGTCCACTGGTACTAGCGGGGAGGGCCCCAGATACGCAGTATTTT.

The CDR3 reads CASSLLKGQYYNEQFF. The CDR3 DNA reads TGTGCCAGCAGCTTGTTAAAGGGACAGTATTACAATGAGCAGTTCTTC. This rearrangement joins TRBV5-8 to TRBJ2-1; TRBD1 agrees at 7 bases. The CDR3 has 16 residues. The V segment lost 1 base and the J segment 4 bases; nucleotides outside the gene matches: 8. CDR1 is SGHTS and CDR2 is YDEGEE in the germline V gene. Drawing the rest from reference TRBV5-8 and TRBJ2-1, the complete variable domain is EAGVTQSPTHLIKTRGQQATLRCSPISGHTSVYWYQQALGLGLQFLLWYDEGEERNRGNFPPRFSGRQFPNYSSELNVNALELEDSALYLCASSLLKGQYYNEQFFGPGTRLTVL.

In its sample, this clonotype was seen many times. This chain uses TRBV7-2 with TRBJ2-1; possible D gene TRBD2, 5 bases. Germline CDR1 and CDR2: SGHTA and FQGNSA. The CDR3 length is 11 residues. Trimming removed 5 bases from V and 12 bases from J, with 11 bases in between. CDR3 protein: CASSPGVRQFF. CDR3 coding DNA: TGTGCCAGCAGCCCCGGGGTTCGGCAGTTCTTC.

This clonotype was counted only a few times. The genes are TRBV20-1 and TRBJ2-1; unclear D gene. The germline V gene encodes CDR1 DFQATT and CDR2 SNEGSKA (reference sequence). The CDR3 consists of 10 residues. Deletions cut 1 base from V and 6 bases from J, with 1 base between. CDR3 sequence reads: CSARANEQFF. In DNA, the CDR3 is TGCAGTGCTAGAGCCAATGAGCAGTTCTTC.

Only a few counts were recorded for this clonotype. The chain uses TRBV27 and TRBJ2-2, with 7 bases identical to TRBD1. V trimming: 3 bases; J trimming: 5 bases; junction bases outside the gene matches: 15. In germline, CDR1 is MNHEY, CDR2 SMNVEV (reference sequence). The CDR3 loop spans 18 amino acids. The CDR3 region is CASSFRSNWDSLTGELFF. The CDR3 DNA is TGTGCCAGCAGTTTTAGGTCAAATTGGGACAGCTTAACCGGGGAGCTGTTTTTT.

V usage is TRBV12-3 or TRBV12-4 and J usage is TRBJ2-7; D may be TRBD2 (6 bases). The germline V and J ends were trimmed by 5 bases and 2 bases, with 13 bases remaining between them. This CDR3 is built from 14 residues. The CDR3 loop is CASSRAGGPYEQYF. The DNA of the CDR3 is TGTGCCAGCAGTCGCGCCGGAGGGCCCTACGAGCAGTACTTC.

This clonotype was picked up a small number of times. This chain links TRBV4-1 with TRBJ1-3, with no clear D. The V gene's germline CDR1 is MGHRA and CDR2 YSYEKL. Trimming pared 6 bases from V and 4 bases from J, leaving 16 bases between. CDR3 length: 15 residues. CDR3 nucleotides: TGCGCCAGCAGACTCACATCGCTTGGGGGAAACACCATATATTTT. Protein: CASRLTSLGGNTIYF.

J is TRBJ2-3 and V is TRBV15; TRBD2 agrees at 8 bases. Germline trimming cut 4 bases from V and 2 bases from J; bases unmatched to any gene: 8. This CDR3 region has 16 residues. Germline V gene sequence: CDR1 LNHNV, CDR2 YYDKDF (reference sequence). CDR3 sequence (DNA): TGTGCCACCAGCAAACCGCTAGCGGGTCTCACAGATACGCAGTATTTT. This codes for CATSKPLAGLTDTQYF.